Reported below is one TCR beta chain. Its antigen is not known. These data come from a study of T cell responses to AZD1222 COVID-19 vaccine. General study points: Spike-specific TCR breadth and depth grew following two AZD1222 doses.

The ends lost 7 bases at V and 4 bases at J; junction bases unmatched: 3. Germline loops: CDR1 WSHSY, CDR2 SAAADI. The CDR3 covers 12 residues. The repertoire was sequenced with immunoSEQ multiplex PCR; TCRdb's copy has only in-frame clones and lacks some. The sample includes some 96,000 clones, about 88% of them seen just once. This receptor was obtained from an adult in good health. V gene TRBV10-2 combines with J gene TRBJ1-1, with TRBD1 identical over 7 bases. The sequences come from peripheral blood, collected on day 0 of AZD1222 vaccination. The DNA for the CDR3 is TGCGCCAGCAAGAGACAGGGCACTGAAGCTTTCTTT. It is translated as CASKRQGTEAFF.